A single sample is the source of the 14 T cell receptor beta chains below, sequenced in a study of TIL therapy for anti-PD-1-resistant metastatic lung cancer. The libraries were made with immunoSEQ v3. Libraries were prepared by immunoSEQ multiplex PCR; TCRdb keeps only in-frame clonotypes and omits some of them. There are about 44,000 clones in the sample; less than 80% occur only once, and roughly 16% lies in the top ten. This sample's time point: pre-treatment sample, taken before nivolumab and TIL therapy. This sample comprised blood, obtained at baseline. These receptor sequences come from a man between 65 and 85 years old with non-small cell lung cancer.

The J gene is TRBJ1-5, the V gene TRBV6-1; D is possibly TRBD1 (5 bases). This CDR3 has 13 amino acids. Germline lookup yields CDR1 MNHNS and CDR2 SASEGT. V was clipped by 3 bases and J by 4 bases, with 7 bases between them. CDR3 nucleotide sequence: TGTGCCAGCAGTGAGGCAGGGAATCAGCCCCAGCATTTT. Its translation is CASSEAGNQPQHF.

V gene TRBV29-1 combines with J gene TRBJ2-7, with D unresolved. V lost 4 bases to trimming and J lost 2 bases, with 9 bases between them. CDR1 is SQVTM, CDR2 ANQGSEA, per germline. The CDR3 covers 12 residues. CDR3 in DNA: TGCAGCGTTGGACCATACCCCTACGAGCAGTACTTC. It is translated as CSVGPYPYEQYF.

In DNA form, the CDR3 reads TGTGCCAGCAGCTTAGTTAGGACTAGCGAGACAGAGCAGTTCTTC. This translates into CASSLVRTSETEQFF. The genes are TRBV7-3 and TRBJ2-1, with TRBD2 matching over 9 bases. Germline V CDR1 and CDR2: SGHTA, FQGTGA. V lost 2 bases, J lost 10 bases, and 9 bases stayed unmatched. The CDR3 is made up of 15 amino acids.

In DNA form, the CDR3 reads TGTGCCAGCAGTCTAACCCCTAGCAATCAGCCCCAGCATTTT. Amino acid sequence: CASSLTPSNQPQHF. This sequence joins TRBV28 and TRBJ1-5; D not resolved. Germline loops: CDR1 MDHEN, CDR2 SYDVKM. CDR3 length: 14 residues. Deletions cut 5 bases from V and 0 bases from J, with 8 bases between.

The rearrangement uses TRBV27 and TRBJ2-5; TRBD1 matches at 8 bases. J gave up 5 bases and V 5 bases, and 13 bases lay outside the gene matches. This CDR3 comprises 16 residues. Germline V gene data show CDR1 as MNHEY and CDR2 as SMNVEV (reference sequence). CDR3 in amino acids: CASSITQGARGETQYF. DNA for the CDR3: TGTGCCAGCAGTATCACCCAGGGGGCGCGTGGGGAGACCCAGTACTTC.

The chain links TRBV6-1 to TRBJ2-2; TRBD1 aligns across 7 bases. V gave up 4 bases and J gave up 0 bases; unmatched junction bases: 11. The CDR3 covers 18 residues. Germline assignment: CDR1 MNHNS and CDR2 SASEGT. The CDR3 region is CASSGPGRGNPNTGELFF. Written as DNA, the CDR3 is TGTGCCAGCAGTGGCCCAGGCAGGGGGAACCCGAACACCGGGGAGCTGTTTTTT.

This chain connects TRBV30 to TRBJ2-7, with D unresolved. CDR1 and CDR2 (germline): GTSNPN, SVGIG (reference sequence). This CDR3 is 11 amino acids long. V was shortened by 5 bases and J by 9 bases, with 14 bases between the two germline ends. CDR3 sequence (DNA): TGTGCCTGGGGGAAAGAGAACGGGCAGTACTTC. It codes for CAWGKENGQYF.

This chain connects TRBV6-1 to TRBJ2-3; D is uncertain. Trimming shortened V by 4 bases and J by 6 bases, and 8 bases separated the two germline ends. There are 12 residues in the CDR3. Looked up from germline, CDR1 is MNHNS and CDR2 is SASEGT. The CDR3 DNA reads TGTGCCAGCAGTGGAGATACTGATACGCAGTATTTT. It translates to CASSGDTDTQYF.

The rearrangement uses TRBV2 and TRBJ2-5; tentatively, D is TRBD1 (6 bases). The CDR3 runs 15 residues. Germline CDR1 is SNHLY and CDR2 is FYNNEI. Trimming took off 7 bases at V and 1 base at J, with 16 bases between the two ends. CDR3 protein: CASNPGHSLQETQYF. DNA of the CDR3: TGTGCCAGCAATCCGGGACATAGCCTCCAAGAGACCCAGTACTTC.

This chain links TRBV5-1 with TRBJ1-4; 8 positions agree with TRBD1. Trimming cost V 0 bases and J 8 bases; bases outside gene matches: 3. Germline V gene lookup returns CDR1 SGHRS and CDR2 YFSETQ. The CDR3 loop spans 14 amino acids. This CDR3 reads CASSLVAGGEKLFF. DNA for the CDR3: TGCGCCAGCAGCTTGGTGGCAGGGGGCGAAAAACTGTTTTTT.

This chain joins TRBV5-5 and TRBJ2-4; D is unclear. The V gene lost 4 bases and the J gene lost 8 bases, with 19 bases spanning the gap. This CDR3 has 15 residues. Germline values: CDR1 SGHKS, CDR2 YYEKEE (reference sequence). CDR3 protein: CASSLRWDFGDIQYF. In DNA form, the CDR3 reads TGTGCCAGCAGCCTGCGATGGGATTTTGGTGACATTCAGTACTTC. Drawing the rest from reference TRBV5-5 and TRBJ2-4, the complete variable domain is DAGVTQSPTHLIKTRGQQVTLRCSPISGHKSVSWYQQVLGQGPQFIFQYYEKEERGRGNFPDRFSARQFPNYSSELNVNALLLGDSALYLCASSLRWDFGDIQYFGAGTRLSVL.

This chain joins TRBV10-3 and TRBJ2-5; 9 bases align to TRBD1. CDR3 length: 15 amino acids. Trimming at V came to 6 bases and at J to 5 bases, leaving 10 bases not matched to a gene. In germline, CDR1 is ENHRY, CDR2 SYGVKD. The CDR3 spells CAISFGQGSGETQYF. The CDR3 bases are TGTGCCATCAGCTTCGGACAGGGGTCGGGGGAGACCCAGTACTTC.

V is TRBV5-1 and J is TRBJ2-3; 15 bases are a match to TRBD2. Germline-derived CDR1 and CDR2 are SGHRS and YFSETQ. This CDR3 is 17 amino acids long. V dropped 2 bases and J dropped 1; count of bases not matched to a gene: 2. CDR3 sequence: CASSLGTSGRRTDTQYF. CDR3 in DNA: TGCGCCAGCAGCTTAGGGACTAGCGGGAGGCGCACAGATACGCAGTATTTT.

Turning to this clone: A junction boundary mismatches the germline segment, possibly from a read error. This rearrangement joins TRBV5-6 to TRBJ2-2, with a weak D call TRBD2 (7 bases). This CDR3 comprises 18 residues. Germline V gene sequence: CDR1 SGHDT, CDR2 YYEEEE. The DNA for the CDR3 is TGTGCCAGCAGCTTGGCCGGGGGGACAAAGATTAACAGCGGGGAGCTGTTTTTT. Translation: CASSLAGGTKINSGELFF. The full variable domain, with the rest looked up from reference TRBV5-6 and TRBJ2-2, is DAGVTQSPTHLIKTRGQQVTLRCSPKSGHDTVSWYQQALGQGPQFIFQYYEEEERQRGNFPDRFSGHQFPNYSSELNVNALLLGDSALYLCASSLAGGTKINSGELFFGEGSRLTVL.